The sample holds many counts of the clone carrying this T cell receptor beta chain. A single record per CDR3 protein comes from TCRdb applying MiXCR to the RACE reads. The table shows more than 300,000 distinct CDR3 sequences, with 5.5% occurring only once. V was clipped by 0 bases and J by 5 bases; unmatched bases: 9. CDR1 is LGHNA, CDR2 YSLEER, per germline. CDR3 length equals 17 residues. The data stem from a study of human T cells and chemical hapten exposure. Time point defined: pre-sensitization, week 0. Treatment meaning: therapeutic diphenylcyclopropenone sensitization with weekly scalp DPC. Sequenced here: whole blood, sampled in connection with sensitization to the hapten diphenylcyclopropenone (DPC). This chain connects TRBV4-3 to TRBJ1-5; 8 nucleotides match TRBD1. The TCR originated in a woman younger than 35 with alopecia areata. Some clones in this sample may be carry-over from other donors' samples. Written as DNA, the CDR3 is TGCGCCAGCAGCCAAGACCTGTCAGGGGGCGGCCATCAGCCCCAGCATTTT. It is translated as CASSQDLSGGGHQPQHF.